The entry that follows covers one T cell receptor beta chain sequence. The antigen is unknown. This sample is drawn from a study of a mutant IDH1 vaccine in newly diagnosed glioma. Across the study: Vaccination began 4-6 weeks post radiotherapy alone, or with temozolomide cycles.

Clones were sequenced by immunoSEQ multiplex PCR, and TCRdb holds only the in-frame ones, with some missing. The sample has tens of thousands of clones; roughly nine tenths are singletons. Noted time point: week 35, safety follow-up. The content of each vaccine dose was 300 ug of mutant IDH1 20-mer peptide, and topical imiquimod accompanied it. New IDH1-mutant, ATRX-lost WHO grade 3 or 4 astrocytomas occurred in donors. In germline, CDR1 is SGHTA, CDR2 FQGNSA. Trimming at V came to 5 bases and at J to 3 bases, leaving 3 bases not matched to a gene. The CDR3 is made up of 14 amino acids. The sequence derives from a middle-aged man with glioma. This specimen consisted of PBMCs, obtained from a glioma patient whose treatment included an IDH1 peptide vaccine. The V gene is TRBV7-2, the J gene TRBJ2-4; 8 nucleotides align to TRBD1. This CDR3 is CASSRDRGKNIQYF. The CDR3, as DNA: TGTGCCAGCAGCCGAGACAGGGGCAAAAACATTCAGTACTTC.